The 11 T cell receptor beta chains in this list originate from one sample, sequenced in a study of blood T cell repertoires in COVID-19. Libraries were prepared by immunoSEQ multiplex PCR; TCRdb keeps only in-frame clonotypes and omits some of them. There are around 92,000 clones in the sample; around 74% occur only once, and around 4% lies in the top ten. The material sequenced was peripheral blood. Receptors were obtained from an older man with COVID-19, enrolled during active disease.

The chain is built from TRBV7-9 and TRBJ1-2; D gene unclear. This CDR3 is 14 amino acids long. With 5 bases removed from V and 1 base from J, the gap between germline ends came to 11 bases. Germline V CDR1 and CDR2: SEHNR, FQNEAQ (reference sequence). CDR3: CASSPRRSNYGYTF. Written as DNA, the CDR3 is TGTGCCAGCAGCCCGCGGCGCAGTAACTATGGCTACACCTTC. Full variable domain (outside the CDR3, taken from reference TRBV7-9 and TRBJ1-2): DTGVSQNPRHKITKRGQNVTFRCDPISEHNRLYWYRQTLGQGPEFLTYFQNEAQLEKSRLLSDRFSAERPKGSFSTLEIQRTEQGDSAMYLCASSPRRSNYGYTFGSGTRLTVV.

The chain employs TRBV7-8 and TRBJ1-1; possibly TRBD1 for D (5 bases). Germline V gene sequence: CDR1 SGHVS, CDR2 FQNEAQ. The CDR3 has 12 amino acids. The germline V and J ends were trimmed by 3 bases and 7 bases, with 9 bases remaining between them. The CDR3 sequence is CASSFQGLEAFF. DNA for the CDR3: TGTGCCAGCAGCTTCCAGGGACTTGAAGCTTTCTTT.

The rearrangement joins TRBV20-1 to TRBJ1-3; D ambiguous. Germline V gives CDR1 DFQATT, CDR2 SNEGSKA (reference sequence). The CDR3 length is 11 residues. The V and J ends lost 6 bases and 0 bases respectively, with 3 bases between them. The CDR3 is CSAHSGNTIYF. The CDR3 DNA reads as TGCAGTGCCCACTCTGGAAACACCATATATTTT.

This clone appeared a single time. The chain couples TRBV13 to TRBJ2-7; no reliable D call. Germline CDR1 reads PRHDT; CDR2 reads FYEKMQ (reference sequence). Trimming removed 4 bases from V and 0 bases from J, with 10 bases in between. This CDR3 is 14 amino acids long. CDR3 DNA: TGTGCCAGCAGCTCAAAACCGAGCTCCTACGAGCAGTACTTC. Residues: CASSSKPSSYEQYF.

This clone was counted ten times or more. This rearrangement joins TRBV27 to TRBJ1-1; TRBD1 is a possible D gene (5 bases). The CDR3 runs to 14 residues. V lost 5 bases, J lost 10 bases, and 20 bases lay in between. Germline V gives CDR1 MNHEY, CDR2 SMNVEV (reference sequence). CDR3 coding DNA: TGTGCCAGCAGTCTACGACAGCCCGGCTTTGGAGCTTTCTTT. The encoded protein is CASSLRQPGFGAFF.

V usage is TRBV6-5 and J usage is TRBJ1-1, with D hard to call. The CDR3 is 14 residues long. The germline V gene encodes CDR1 MNHEY and CDR2 SVGAGI. Trimming took off 2 bases at V and 5 bases at J, with 12 bases between the two ends. The CDR3 nucleotides read TGTGCCAGCAGTTACCCGGGTTCACAAACTGAAGCTTTCTTT. Translating it yields CASSYPGSQTEAFF.

CDR3 amino acids: CASSGGGTEAFF. CDR3 DNA: TGTGCCAGCAGCGGGGGTGGCACTGAAGCTTTCTTT. This rearrangement joins TRBV6-4 to TRBJ1-1; possibly TRBD1 for D (5 bases). The CDR3 extends over 12 amino acids. The ends were cut back, 6 bases at V and 4 bases at J, with 9 bases in the middle. CDR1 and CDR2 from the germline V gene are MRHNA and SNTAGT.

This clone was recorded only once. The J gene is TRBJ2-1, the V gene TRBV7-9; 15 bases are a match to TRBD2. The germline gives CDR1 SEHNR, CDR2 FQNEAQ (reference sequence). The J segment lost 7 bases and the V segment lost 5 bases, leaving 3 bases of the junction unmatched. The CDR3 has 15 amino acids. CDR3 loop: CASSLGLAGGNEQFF. As DNA, the CDR3 is TGTGCCAGCAGCCTGGGACTAGCGGGAGGAAATGAGCAGTTCTTC.

V and J are TRBV5-1 and TRBJ2-3, with 7 positions matching TRBD2. Germline values: CDR1 SGHRS, CDR2 YFSETQ. Trimming cost V 0 bases and J 2 bases; bases outside gene matches: 6. There are 16 residues in the CDR3. Here the CDR3 DNA reads TGCGCCAGCAGCTTGGCCCCTGGGGGGGACACAGATACGCAGTATTTT. This sequence encodes CASSLAPGGDTDTQYF. Full variable domain (rest looked up from reference TRBV5-1 and TRBJ2-3): KAGVTQTPRYLIKTRGQQVTLSCSPISGHRSVSWYQQTPGQGLQFLFEYFSETQRNKGNFPGRFSGRQFSNSRSEMNVSTLELGDSALYLCASSLAPGGDTDTQYFGPGTRLTVL.

This sequence joins TRBV7-2 and TRBJ2-7; D remains unclear. Germline values: CDR1 SGHTA, CDR2 FQGNSA. With 6 bases removed from V and 4 bases from J, the gap between germline ends came to 19 bases. The CDR3 loop spans 15 amino acids. CDR3 bases: TGTGCCAGCAGATTATCCCTATCGAATTTATACGAGCAGTACTTC. The encoded protein is CASRLSLSNLYEQYF. The variable domain in full, with the rest retrieved from reference TRBV7-2 and TRBJ2-7, is GAGVSQSPSNKVTEKGKDVELRCDPISGHTALYWYRQSLGQGLEFLIYFQGNSAPDKSGLPSDRFSAERTGGSVSTLTIQRTQQEDSAVYLCASRLSLSNLYEQYFGPGTRLTVT.

The chain joins TRBV16 to TRBJ1-1; 8 bases are a match to TRBD1. V lost 4 bases, J lost 1 base, and 2 bases stayed unmatched. The V gene's germline CDR1 is KGHSY and CDR2 FQNENV. The CDR3 has 14 residues. The CDR3 loop is CASSLDRGNTEAFF. CDR3 sequence (DNA): TGTGCCAGCAGCCTAGACAGGGGGAACACTGAAGCTTTCTTT.